The entry below gives a single TCR beta chain sequence along with its context. Its antigen is still unknown. This CDR3 comprises 16 residues. CDR1 and CDR2 (germline): MDHEN, SYDVKM. After removal of 6 bases from V and 0 bases from J, the junction contained 7 bases not matched to a gene. This entry is derived from a study of cytomegalovirus exposure and HLA in healthy donors. Study background: Of all 400 or so donors who were genotyped, 81% belonged to the Caucasian-associated ancestry cluster.

Findings of the study overall: Some TCR beta chains (roughly 160 of them) were listed as cytomegalovirus-associated. Productive rates of about 90% or about 30% were seen for most TCR beta V segments in an earlier analysis.

In the PCR, 60 Vbeta and 13 Jbeta primers were used. Clones were sequenced by immunoSEQ multiplex PCR, and TCRdb holds only the in-frame ones, with some missing. The sample shows 100,000 to 150,000 clones, 70% to 85% of them seen only once. Sequenced input: PBMCs. The chain has TRBV28 and TRBJ1-3; 8 bases map to TRBD1. This receptor was obtained from a man aged 40-55 years in good health and CMV-seropositive. CDR3 nucleotide sequence: TGTGCCAGCAGACCAGGGGGCTTTGGCTCTGGAAACACCATATATTTT. Translating gives CASRPGGFGSGNTIYF.